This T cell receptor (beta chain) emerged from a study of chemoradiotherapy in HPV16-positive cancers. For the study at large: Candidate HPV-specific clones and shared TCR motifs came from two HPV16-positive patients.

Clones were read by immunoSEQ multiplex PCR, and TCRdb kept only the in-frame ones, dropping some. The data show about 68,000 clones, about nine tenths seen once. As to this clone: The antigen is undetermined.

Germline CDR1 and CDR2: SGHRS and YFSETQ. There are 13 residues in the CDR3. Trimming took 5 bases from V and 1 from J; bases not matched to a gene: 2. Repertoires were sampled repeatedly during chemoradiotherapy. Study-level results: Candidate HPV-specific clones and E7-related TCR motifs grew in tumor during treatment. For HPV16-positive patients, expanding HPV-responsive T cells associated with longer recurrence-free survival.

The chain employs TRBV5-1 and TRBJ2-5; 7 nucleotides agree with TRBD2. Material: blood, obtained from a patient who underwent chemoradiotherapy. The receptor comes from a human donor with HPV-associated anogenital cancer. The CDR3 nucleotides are TGCGCCAGCAGGCTAGCGGCCCAAGAGACCCAGTACTTC. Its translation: CASRLAAQETQYF.